These 19 T cell receptor beta chains were all obtained from the same sample, sequenced in a study of T cells in Graves' hyperthyroidism and ophthalmopathy. The CDR3 regions of TCR beta were amplified from RNA transcripts. Primed by the HTBI set, a first-round RT-PCR was run on the TCR CDR3. From the multiplex PCR reads, TCRdb called clonotypes with MiXCR, one entry per CDR3 protein. This sample has hundreds of thousands of distinct CDR3 sequences; 12% to 15% occur once, and the top ten carry about 9.4%. The material sequenced was blood. Receptor source: a woman between 18 and 29 years old with Graves' hyperthyroidism.

Concerning this clonotype: At one end the junction does not follow the germline gene, possibly because of a read error. The chain couples TRBV7-9 to TRBJ2-4; possible D gene TRBD2, 6 bases. The CDR3 extends over 15 amino acids. Looked up from germline, CDR1 is SEHNR and CDR2 is FQNEAQ (reference sequence). Here the CDR3 DNA reads TGTACCAGCAGCTCGCGGGATCTAGCCAAAAACATTCAGTACTTC. Translated: CTSSSRDLAKNIQYF.

This clonotype came up many times. The V gene is TRBV11-2, the J gene TRBJ2-7; 11 bases map to TRBD2. Losses at the gene ends were 6 bases for V and 2 bases for J; bases not matched to a gene: 6. This CDR3 comprises 15 residues. Germline-derived CDR1 and CDR2 are SGHAT and FQNNGV. CDR3 coding DNA: TGTGCCAGCAGACTAGCGGGAGCCGGGGCCTACGAGCAGTACTTC. Translated: CASRLAGAGAYEQYF.

This clonotype was observed at least ten times. This chain uses TRBV30 with TRBJ1-3; D is ambiguous. Germline loops: CDR1 GTSNPN, CDR2 SVGIG (reference sequence). The CDR3 is 14 residues long. V lost 5 bases and J 2 bases, leaving 13 bases between the germline ends. As DNA, the CDR3 is TGTGCCTGGTGTCTGGGGTCGGCTGGAAACACCATATATTTT. As protein: CAWCLGSAGNTIYF. The variable domain in full, completed from reference TRBV30 and TRBJ1-3, reads SQTIHQWPATLVQPVGSPLSLECTVEGTSNPNLYWYRQAAGRGLQLLFYSVGIGQISSEVPQNLSASRPQDRQFILSSKKLLLSDSGFYLCAWCLGSAGNTIYFGEGSWLTVV.

Concerning this clonotype itself: Compared with germline, one end of the junction differs, possibly owing to a read error. The chain joins TRBV12-3 or TRBV12-4 to TRBJ2-7, with D possibly called TRBD1 or TRBD2 (5 bases each). This CDR3 is built from 14 residues. CDR3 coding DNA: TGTGCCAGCAGTTTAGGGCAGGGAGCCTACGAGCAGCACTTC. Its protein product is CASSLGQGAYEQHF.

V gene TRBV7-6 combines with J gene TRBJ2-5; 11 bases are a match to TRBD2. This CDR3 has 15 residues. The germline V gene encodes CDR1 SGHVS and CDR2 FNYEAQ. V dropped 6 bases and J dropped 7; count of bases not matched to a gene: 10. Here the CDR3 DNA reads TGTGCCAGCAGTTCGACTAGCGGGGAACGGGGGACCCAGTACTTC. It yields the protein CASSSTSGERGTQYF.

In its sample, this clonotype was seen many times. The chain combines TRBV19 with TRBJ1-2; 8 positions match TRBD1. Germline CDR1 is LNHDA and CDR2 is SQIVND (reference sequence). J lost 6 bases, V lost 5 bases, and 8 bases had no gene match. The CDR3 is made up of 14 amino acids. DNA of the CDR3: TGTGCCAGTAGTCAAGGCAGGGGGCTGGATGGCTACACCTTC. Its protein product is CASSQGRGLDGYTF.

The table lists this clonotype with a few counts. A much bigger clone sits one base away, suggesting this may be a read error. The chain employs TRBV7-9 and TRBJ2-1; TRBD2 aligns across 13 bases. Germline loops: CDR1 SEHNR, CDR2 FQNEAQ (reference sequence). V lost 5 bases and J lost 4; bases outside the gene matches: 2. The CDR3 spans 15 residues. In DNA, the CDR3 is TGTGCCAGCAGCACGGGACTAGCGGGATACAATGAGCAGTTCTTC. Its translation: CASSTGLAGYNEQFF.

This clonotype was picked up a small number of times. The chain combines TRBV2 with TRBJ2-7; unclear D gene. V was pared by 2 bases and J by 2 bases, with 13 bases between. This CDR3 has 15 residues. Per the germline V gene, CDR1 is SNHLY and CDR2 is FYNNEI. CDR3 sequence (DNA): TGTGCCAGCAGTGAACGCGACCGTGGGACCTACGAGCAGTACTTC. This encodes CASSERDRGTYEQYF. The full variable domain, completed using reference TRBV2 and TRBJ2-7, is EPEVTQTPSHQVTQMGQEVILRCVPISNHLYFYWYRQILGQKVEFLVSFYNNEISEKSEIFDDQFSVERPDGSNFTLKIRSTKLEDSAMYFCASSERDRGTYEQYFGPGTRLTVT.

This clonotype was found a few times. The chain employs TRBV7-3 and TRBJ2-1; TRBD2 agrees at 12 bases. The CDR3 runs to 15 residues. V lost 4 bases, J lost 8 bases, and 6 bases stayed unmatched. Germline assignment: CDR1 SGHTA and CDR2 FQGTGA. This CDR3 is CASSSSRLAGDEQFF. The DNA for the CDR3 is TGTGCCAGCAGCTCTTCCCGACTAGCGGGAGATGAGCAGTTCTTC. Drawing the rest from reference TRBV7-3 and TRBJ2-1, the complete variable domain is GAGVSQTPSNKVTEKGKYVELRCDPISGHTALYWYRQSLGQGPEFLIYFQGTGAADDSGLPNDRFFAVRPEGSVSTLKIQRTERGDSAVYLCASSSSRLAGDEQFFGPGTRLTVL.

This clonotype was seen repeatedly, ten times or more. The V and J genes are TRBV20-1 and TRBJ1-1; D not resolved. The CDR3 has 13 residues. Trimming left V 5 bases short and J 0 bases short, with 10 bases between. Germline CDR1 and CDR2: DFQATT and SNEGSKA (reference sequence). This CDR3 is CSAAMGMNTEAFF. In DNA form, the CDR3 reads TGCAGTGCTGCGATGGGGATGAACACTGAAGCTTTCTTT.

This clonotype was seen at least ten times. V gene TRBV28 combines with J gene TRBJ1-1; D remains ambiguous. Germline lookup yields CDR1 MDHEN and CDR2 SYDVKM. The CDR3 consists of 15 residues. The V and J ends lost 3 bases and 0 bases respectively, with 11 bases between them. The CDR3 spells CASSLKRAMNTEAFF. The CDR3 region has the DNA TGTGCCAGCAGTTTGAAACGGGCCATGAACACTGAAGCTTTCTTT.

This CDR3 is CASSELPGGAQQFF. CDR3 nucleotides: TGCGCCAGCAGTGAGCTCCCCGGGGGAGCTCAGCAGTTCTTC. The rearrangement links TRBV10-1 to TRBJ2-1; D is possibly TRBD2 (6 bases). The CDR3 sequence is 14 residues long. V dropped 2 bases and J dropped 11 bases, with 16 bases sitting between them. Germline V CDR1 and CDR2: WNHNN, SYGVQD (reference sequence).

This clonotype was observed at least ten times. The rearrangement links TRBV19 to TRBJ1-5, with 9 bases matching TRBD1. The CDR3 is 16 amino acids. Losses at the gene ends were 0 bases for V and 6 bases for J; bases not matched to a gene: 6. From germline, CDR1 is LNHDA and CDR2 SQIVND (reference sequence). CDR3 DNA: TGTGCCAGTAGTATAGAGGACAGGGGACGGGGTCAGCCCCAGCATTTT. Its translation: CASSIEDRGRGQPQHF.

At least ten counts were recorded for this clonotype. The V gene is TRBV18, the J gene TRBJ1-4, with D possibly being TRBD1 (5 bases). V lost 1 base to trimming and J lost 3 bases, with 9 bases between them. The CDR3 spans 15 residues. CDR1 is KGHSH and CDR2 is LQKENI in the germline V gene. The DNA of the CDR3 is TGTGCCAGCTCACCACAGGGACCGGCTAATGAAAAACTGTTTTTT. Translating gives CASSPQGPANEKLFF.

The chain couples TRBV20-1 to TRBJ2-1; D is uncertain. This CDR3 has 13 residues. CDR1 is DFQATT, CDR2 SNEGSKA, per germline (reference sequence). Trimming took off 5 bases at V and 3 bases at J, with 11 bases between the two ends. The CDR3: CSALLANYNEQFF. Written as DNA, the CDR3 is TGCAGTGCTCTTCTGGCAAACTACAATGAGCAGTTCTTC.

This clonotype has only a few counts. The rearrangement links TRBV5-6 to TRBJ2-7; unclear D gene. The CDR3 is 13 residues long. The germline V gene encodes CDR1 SGHDT and CDR2 YYEEEE. Trimming took 1 base from V and 2 from J, leaving 7 bases between them. As DNA, the CDR3 is TGTGCCAGCAGCTTGCAGCCGACCTACGAGCAGTACTTC. The encoded protein is CASSLQPTYEQYF.

CDR3 sequence: CASSQDSGTSGYEQYF. CDR3 sequence (DNA): TGTGCCAGCAGCCAAGATAGTGGGACTAGCGGCTACGAGCAGTACTTC. The chain combines TRBV3-1 with TRBJ2-7; 11 bases agree with TRBD2. There are 16 residues in the CDR3. J lost 3 bases, V lost 0 bases, and 4 bases had no gene match. In germline, CDR1 is LGHDT, CDR2 YNNKEL (reference sequence).

This chain connects TRBV3-1 to TRBJ2-2, with 10 bases fitting TRBD2. This CDR3 is built from 20 residues. Germline assignment: CDR1 LGHDT and CDR2 YNNKEL (reference sequence). V shed 3 bases and J 2 bases; nucleotides not matched to a gene: 15. The chain's CDR3 is CASSQPSGSGRAGNTGELFF. In nucleotides, the CDR3 is TGTGCCAGCAGCCAGCCCTCTGGGAGCGGGAGGGCCGGAAACACCGGGGAGCTGTTTTTT.

This clonotype has just a few counts. The rearrangement joins TRBV6-1 to TRBJ2-1, with D possibly matching TRBD2 (6 bases). Germline V gene lookup returns CDR1 MNHNS and CDR2 SASEGT. V gave up 5 bases and J gave up 4 bases, with 18 bases separating them. This CDR3 is built from 16 residues. Written as DNA, the CDR3 is TGTGCCAGCAGTCTACGGGGACTGGACAAATACAATGAGCAGTTCTTC. Protein sequence: CASSLRGLDKYNEQFF.